Each of the 5 T cell receptor beta chains below was sequenced from the same sample in a study of CD8 T cells in Susac syndrome (dated by TCRdb to about 2019). Receptors were amplified or captured by the immunoSEQ multiplex PCR assay. RNA was extracted using the RNeasy kit, and roughly 0.5 to 1 microgram was reverse transcribed with random hexamers. TCRdb handled the public reads itself, with Q25 trimming in fastp and clone calling in MiXCR, and kept productive beta chains. Here each entry gathers all rows of one CDR3 protein and keeps the most common genes and DNA. The table for this sample lists about 200,000 distinct CDR3 sequences; about 95% of them were counted only once. The ten largest clones add up to 0.093% of the sample. Material: CD4+ T cells from PBMCs. These TCRs come from a human donor with multiple sclerosis.

The chain uses TRBV7-9 and TRBJ2-5; D uncertain. Trimming cost V 5 bases and J 3 bases, with 19 bases left between them. The V gene's germline CDR1 is SEHNR and CDR2 FQNEAQ (reference sequence). CDR3 length: 16 amino acids. The DNA of the CDR3 is TGTGCCAGCAGCCAGCAGGCCCAGCCGATCGAAGAGACCCAGTACTTC. Its translation is CASSQQAQPIEETQYF.

The CDR3 DNA reads as TGTGCCAGCAGTGAGAGCGGTCCTTTCGAGCAGTACTTC. Its translation: CASSESGPFEQYF. The chain recombines TRBV6-1 with TRBJ2-7, with D maybe TRBD2 (5 bases). The CDR3 sequence is 13 residues long. Germline-derived CDR1 and CDR2 are MNHNS and SASEGT. V shed 3 bases and J shed 6 bases, with 12 bases lying between them.

This chain links TRBV12-3 or TRBV12-4 with TRBJ2-7, with 10 bases that match TRBD2. The CDR3 sequence is 16 residues long. V lost 0 bases to trimming and J lost 2 bases; unmatched junction nucleotides: 4. The CDR3 region has the DNA TGTGCCAGCAGTTTAGCATCTCTAGCGGGAGCCTACGAGCAGTACTTC. Protein: CASSLASLAGAYEQYF.

V and J are TRBV9 and TRBJ2-5; D possibly corresponds to TRBD2 (5 bases). In germline, CDR1 is SGDLS, CDR2 YYNGEE. Trimming took off 4 bases at V and 6 bases at J, with 16 bases between the two ends. The CDR3 runs to 14 residues. CDR3 DNA sequence: TGTGCCAGCAGCCCCAGCTCAGGAGGAAAGACCCAGTACTTC. Encoded protein: CASSPSSGGKTQYF.

The CDR3 coding sequence is TGTGCCAGCAGTTCAGCGGGAGGGTTCTACAATGAGCAGTTCTTC. As protein: CASSSAGGFYNEQFF. This chain links TRBV3-1 with TRBJ2-1; 10 bases line up with TRBD2. V lost 6 bases to trimming and J lost 3 bases; unmatched junction nucleotides: 5. This CDR3 has 15 residues. Per germline, CDR1 LGHDT and CDR2 YNNKEL (reference sequence).